This T cell receptor (beta chain) was retrieved from a study of blood T cell repertoires in COVID-19. Study-level information: The samples span acute and convalescent COVID-19 from the United States, Italy and Spain.

TCRdb keeps only in-frame clones here, not all; method: immunoSEQ multiplex PCR. Here the sample spans about 210,000 clones, 75% to 90% being singletons. The receptor comes from a man aged 35-49 years who had recovered from COVID-19. The sample consisted of PBMCs or T cells enriched from blood (not recorded which).

The DNA for the CDR3 is TGTGCCAGCAGGGATACAGCCCTGAACACTGAAGCTTTCTTT. It codes for CASRDTALNTEAFF. The V call is TRBV2, the J call TRBJ1-1; D is ambiguous. The CDR3 is 14 residues long. Germline V gene lookup returns CDR1 SNHLY and CDR2 FYNNEI. V shed 6 bases and J shed 0 bases, with 11 bases lying between them. Full variable domain (remainder filled in from reference TRBV2 and TRBJ1-1): EPEVTQTPSHQVTQMGQEVILRCVPISNHLYFYWYRQILGQKVEFLVSFYNNEISEKSEIFDDQFSVERPDGSNFTLKIRSTKLEDSAMYFCASRDTALNTEAFFGQGTRLTVV.